This T cell receptor beta chain was sequenced for a study of shared clonotypes between healthy human individuals. The wider study: Aged between 18 and 49, the donors were two women and three men. Study results and limitations: Expectations were that clonotype sharing among donors would be affected by sequencing depth.

Sequenced by immunoSEQ multiplex PCR; TCRdb stores in-frame clones only, minus some. The table lists under 2.5 million clones, about 90% of them singletons. V was pared by 0 bases and J by 2 bases, with 3 bases of the junction left unmatched. CDR3 size: 15 residues. CDR1 and CDR2 (germline): SGHRS, YFSETQ. As to this clone: The antigen is not known. The same CDR3 also results from other DNA sequences found in this sample.

The chain joins TRBV5-1 to TRBJ2-5; 8 nucleotides agree with TRBD1. The material sequenced was naive CD4+ T cells from PBMCs. Subset here: CD45RA+ positively selected. This receptor was taken from a young man in good health. Some clones in this sample may be carry-over from other donors' samples. CDR3 in amino acids: CASSLGGTGQETQYF. The CDR3 bases are TGCGCCAGCAGCTTGGGAGGGACAGGACAAGAGACCCAGTACTTC.